This TCR beta chain stems from a study of blood T cell repertoires in COVID-19. In the original workflow: Amplifying reference gene primers gave estimates of nucleated cell counts. Libraries were prepared by immunoSEQ multiplex PCR; TCRdb keeps only in-frame clonotypes and omits some of them. V, J and clone size derive from that table, while D and trimming were established from the DNA sequence. The sample holds roughly 11,000 clones; around three quarters are singletons and the top ten take 6.1%. The CDR3 totals 12 residues. The germline V gene encodes CDR1 SGHRS and CDR2 YFSETQ. Trimming removed 1 base from V and 7 bases from J; junction bases left unmatched: 1.

The source is a man aged 55 to 69 with COVID-19, enrolled during active disease. The chain has TRBV5-1 and TRBJ1-1, with 7 bases aligning to TRBD1. The sample comprised peripheral blood. CDR3 sequence reads: CASSLRDSEAFF. CDR3 nucleotide sequence: TGCGCCAGCAGCTTGAGGGACAGTGAAGCTTTCTTT.